The 17 T cell receptor beta chains below all came from one sample that was sequenced in a study of identifying expanded T cells in peripheral blood. Libraries were prepared by immunoSEQ multiplex PCR; TCRdb keeps only in-frame clonotypes and omits some of them. The sample comprises about 120,000 clones, approximately 88% of which are singletons, and about 3.1% rests with the top ten. Sequenced input: blood. The receptors come from a person aged 18 to 70 in good health.

The J gene is TRBJ2-5, the V gene TRBV7-2, with 7 bases matching TRBD2. The CDR3 is made up of 13 amino acids. Per the germline V gene, CDR1 is SGHTA and CDR2 is FQGNSA. J gave up 5 bases and V 2 bases, and 2 bases lay outside the gene matches. The CDR3 reads CASSLRRGETQYF. CDR3 in DNA: TGTGCCAGCAGCTTAAGGCGGGGGGAGACCCAGTACTTC.

This chain links TRBV30 with TRBJ2-7; 9 nucleotides match TRBD1. CDR3 length equals 14 residues. With V trimmed by 5 bases and J by 4 bases, 9 bases remained unmatched. Germline V gene sequence: CDR1 GTSNPN, CDR2 SVGIG (reference sequence). The CDR3: CAWRDRAPLYEQYF. For the CDR3, the DNA is TGTGCCTGGCGGGACAGGGCCCCCCTTTACGAGCAGTACTTC.

The chain joins TRBV18 to TRBJ2-2; D possibly corresponds to TRBD1 (5 bases). The germline V gene has CDR1 KGHSH and CDR2 LQKENI. The CDR3 length is 14 residues. V shed 3 bases and J shed 1 base, with 6 bases lying between them. CDR3: CASSPTVNTGELFF. The CDR3 nucleotides read TGTGCCAGCTCACCGACAGTGAACACCGGGGAGCTGTTTTTT.

This chain uses TRBV7-2 with TRBJ2-7; possibly TRBD2 for D (6 bases). Trimming cost V 1 base and J 3 bases, with 16 bases left between them. From germline, CDR1 is SGHTA and CDR2 FQGNSA. This CDR3 has 16 amino acids. The CDR3, as DNA: TGTGCCAGCAGCTTAGTTCGGGCTAGCGAAGGCTACGAGCAGTACTTC. It translates to CASSLVRASEGYEQYF.

The rearrangement joins TRBV4-3 to TRBJ2-7; D tentatively fits TRBD1 or TRBD2 (6 bases each). The V end lost 4 bases, the J end lost 2 bases, and 15 bases lay between the germline ends. The CDR3 spans 15 residues. Germline-derived CDR1 and CDR2 are LGHNA and YSLEER. CDR3 in amino acids: CASSRETGGTYEQYF. The CDR3 region has the DNA TGCGCCAGCAGCCGAGAGACAGGAGGGACCTACGAGCAGTACTTC.

This chain uses TRBV7-2 with TRBJ1-3, with D unresolved. This CDR3 contains 13 residues. Between the trimmed V and J ends, which lost 5 bases and 5 bases, there was a span of 10 bases. Germline assignment: CDR1 SGHTA and CDR2 FQGNSA. CDR3 DNA sequence: TGTGCCAGCAGCAACCACGTGAGAAACACCATATATTTT. It codes for CASSNHVRNTIYF.

CDR3 in amino acids: CASSLGTRVGTQYF. CDR3 nucleotides: TGTGCCAGCAGCCTTGGAACCCGGGTGGGTACGCAGTATTTT. The rearrangement uses TRBV16 and TRBJ2-3; D uncertain. V lost 4 bases and J lost 8, with 16 bases in between. CDR1 and CDR2 (germline): KGHSY, FQNENV. The CDR3 is made up of 14 amino acids.

The chain is built from TRBV6-5 and TRBJ1-4, with D possibly matching TRBD1 (5 bases). V was pared by 2 bases and J by 7 bases, with 8 bases between. CDR1 and CDR2 (germline): MNHEY, SVGAGI. The CDR3 loop spans 13 amino acids. In DNA form, the CDR3 reads TGTGCCAGCAGTTACAGGGGAGGTGAAAAACTGTTTTTT. Its protein product is CASSYRGGEKLFF.

The J gene is TRBJ1-4, the V gene TRBV19; 10 bases are a match to TRBD1. CDR1 is LNHDA, CDR2 SQIVND, per germline (reference sequence). With V trimmed by 5 bases and J by 7 bases, 4 bases remained unmatched. The CDR3 spans 14 residues. DNA of the CDR3: TGTGCCAGTAGTGACAGGGGGCGCGGTGAAAAACTGTTTTTT. This codes for CASSDRGRGEKLFF.

The V call is TRBV6-5, the J call TRBJ1-3, with 8 bases aligning to TRBD1. This CDR3 region has 14 residues. V trimming: 9 bases; J trimming: 7 bases; junction bases outside the gene matches: 11. CDR1 and CDR2 (germline): MNHEY, SVGAGI. The CDR3 nucleotides read TGTGCCAGTCAGGGACAGGCGCGAAGGAACACCATATATTTT. Its translation is CASQGQARRNTIYF.

The V call is TRBV27, the J call TRBJ1-1; D perhaps matches TRBD1 (6 bases). This CDR3 is 13 amino acids long. Deletions cut 3 bases from V and 5 bases from J, with 10 bases between. CDR1 and CDR2 from the germline V gene are MNHEY and SMNVEV (reference sequence). The CDR3 is CASSFGGLTEAFF. CDR3 nucleotide sequence: TGTGCCAGCAGTTTTGGGGGCCTGACTGAAGCTTTCTTT.

The V call is TRBV9, the J call TRBJ2-3; D not certain. The CDR3 covers 15 residues. V was pared by 6 bases and J by 0 bases, with 14 bases between. Germline CDR1 and CDR2: SGDLS and YYNGEE. The CDR3 DNA sequence: TGTGCCAGCAACTCTTTGGCGGCAAGCACAGATACGCAGTATTTT. As protein: CASNSLAASTDTQYF.

The chain employs TRBV2 and TRBJ2-3, with TRBD2 identical over 10 bases. The CDR3 is 16 amino acids. J lost 5 bases, V lost 3 bases, and 8 bases had no gene match. Germline CDR1 SNHLY, CDR2 FYNNEI. The CDR3 DNA reads TGTGCCAGCAGTGACCAAAGCGGGGGGGCCGAAGATACGCAGTATTTT. Encoded protein: CASSDQSGGAEDTQYF.

The rearrangement joins TRBV7-9 to TRBJ1-3; D perhaps matches TRBD1 (5 bases). The CDR3 runs 14 residues. Trimming removed 5 bases from V and 4 bases from J, with 12 bases in between. CDR1 and CDR2 from the germline V gene are SEHNR and FQNEAQ (reference sequence). CDR3 nucleotide sequence: TGTGCCAGCAGCCCCTACGAGGGGGGAAACACCATATATTTT. Its protein is CASSPYEGGNTIYF.

V usage is TRBV6-5 and J usage is TRBJ1-2; perhaps TRBD1 as D (6 bases). Trimming removed 6 bases from V and 7 bases from J, with 18 bases in between. Germline V lookup: CDR1 MNHEY, CDR2 SVGAGI. The CDR3 loop spans 14 amino acids. The CDR3 spells CASSPVGQSRGYTF. The CDR3 region has the DNA TGTGCCAGCAGCCCGGTCGGACAGTCTCGTGGCTACACCTTC.

J is TRBJ1-5 and V is TRBV6-6, with a tentative D call TRBD1 (6 bases). The germline CDR1 and CDR2 sequences are MNHNY and SVGAGI (reference sequence). CDR3 length equals 15 residues. V gave up 7 bases and J gave up 4 bases, with 17 bases separating them. DNA of the CDR3: TGTGCCAGCAAACGAACGGGACAAACAAATCAGCCCCAGCATTTT. Residues: CASKRTGQTNQPQHF.

The rearrangement links TRBV5-1 to TRBJ2-7; D is perhaps TRBD1 (6 bases). The V and J ends lost 5 bases and 1 base respectively, with 16 bases between them. The germline V gene has CDR1 SGHRS and CDR2 YFSETQ. The CDR3 has 15 amino acids. CDR3 region: CASRAADSPSYEQYF. CDR3 nucleotide sequence: TGCGCCAGCAGGGCGGCGGACAGCCCTTCCTACGAGCAGTACTTC.